This TCR beta chain originates from a study of blood T cell repertoires in COVID-19. CDR3 length: 12 residues. Between the trimmed V and J ends, which lost 2 bases and 8 bases, there was a span of 9 bases. The germline V gene has CDR1 MGHDK and CDR2 SYGVNS. Participants were aged 18 to 89 years, lived in 24 US areas, and enrolled virtually. Shortly before study entry, within 2 weeks, exposed participants had met a COVID-19 case. In the original processing: It was from reference gene primer amplification that nucleated cell counts were estimated. Repertoires were generated with immunoSEQ multiplex PCR, while TCRdb's copy carries only in-frame clones and drops some. Clone size and the V and J calls come from that table; the DNA yielded D and trimming. The table records over 130,000 clones, about 80% of them present only once.

The TCR originated in a woman younger than 35 who had been exposed to COVID-19. This chain connects TRBV25-1 to TRBJ1-2, with D unresolved. Sequenced sample: PBMCs or T cells enriched from blood (not recorded which). CDR3 protein: CASSETVGGYTF. The CDR3 nucleotides are TGTGCCAGCAGTGAAACAGTGGGCGGCTACACCTTC.